The rows below give T cell receptor beta chains drawn from one sample of a study of blood T cell repertoires in COVID-19. Generated by immunoSEQ multiplex PCR, the TCRdb table keeps only in-frame clones and is missing some. Of roughly 190,000 clones in the sample, more than 65% are singletons; the top ten hold approximately 2.4%. Input material: peripheral blood. All receptors come from a human donor with acute or convalescent COVID-19. The donor label of this sample is uncertain. Both conserved end residues are part of each CDR3.

v_gene | CDR3aa
TRBV11-2 | CASSPMAGTYEQYF
TRBV6-1 | CASSETPLSYGYTF
TRBV6-5 | CASNTGEQYF
TRBV28 | CASSLNGRTPLEQYF
TRBV10-3 | CAIRRDRNNSPLHF
TRBV9 | CASNVDPGANTEAFF
TRBV5-4 | CASSLPPSGSFAVDEQYF
TRBV11-2 | CASSLGSQGGEGLFF
TRBV18 | CASSPPSGYSYNEQFF
TRBV9 | CASSVTGTGWETQYF